The entry below describes one T cell receptor (beta chain). Trimming removed 5 bases from V and 5 bases from J, with 13 bases in between. The germline V gene encodes CDR1 SEHNR and CDR2 FQNEAQ (reference sequence). The CDR3 contains 13 residues. This record belongs to a study of T cell responses to AZD1222 COVID-19 vaccine. The method was immunoSEQ multiplex PCR; TCRdb's version includes in-frame clones alone and lacks a portion of them. The sample holds some 120,000 clones, around 89% seen once. Source: peripheral blood, taken on day 0 of MenACWY control vaccination. This rearrangement joins TRBV7-9 to TRBJ2-7; tentative D call: TRBD2 (6 bases). The source is an adult in good health. Written as DNA, the CDR3 is TGTGCCAGCAGCCTCTGGGGGGAGAACGAGCAGTACTTC. Protein sequence: CASSLWGENEQYF.